Below are 9 T cell receptor beta chains sequenced from a single sample in a study of blood T cell repertoires in COVID-19. TCRdb's table, derived via immunoSEQ multiplex PCR, lists solely in-frame clones and lacks some. The table includes some 120,000 clones, around 88% detected once. Sequenced sample: peripheral blood. The receptors stem from a human donor with acute or convalescent COVID-19. The donor label of this sample is uncertain.

V and J are TRBV9 and TRBJ2-2, with a possible D match to TRBD2 (6 bases). Germline values: CDR1 SGDLS, CDR2 YYNGEE. V shed 2 bases and J shed 5 bases, with 7 bases lying between them. This CDR3 has 13 amino acids. The CDR3 is CASSVSGTGELFF. CDR3 in DNA: TGTGCCAGCAGCGTTAGCGGTACCGGGGAGCTGTTTTTT.

The chain combines TRBV7-9 with TRBJ1-6; D is unresolved. In germline, CDR1 is SEHNR, CDR2 FQNEAQ (reference sequence). V gave up 4 bases and J gave up 8 bases, with 6 bases separating them. The CDR3 spans 12 residues. CDR3 residues: CASSSADSPLHF. The CDR3 nucleotides read TGTGCCAGCAGCTCAGCCGATTCACCCCTCCACTTT.

The chain uses TRBV5-1 and TRBJ2-6; D unclear. Germline CDR1 and CDR2: SGHRS and YFSETQ. CDR3 length: 15 amino acids. Trimming pared 0 bases from V and 0 bases from J, leaving 4 bases between. Here the CDR3 reads CASSLAGSGANVLTF. In DNA, the CDR3 is TGCGCCAGCAGCTTGGCGGGCTCTGGGGCCAACGTCCTGACTTTC.

The chain employs TRBV27 and TRBJ1-4; TRBD1 matches 7 bases. This CDR3 has 14 residues. Looked up from germline, CDR1 is MNHEY and CDR2 is SMNVEV (reference sequence). Unmatched junction bases numbered 3, after V lost 6 bases and J lost 2 bases. The CDR3 bases are TGTGCCAGCAGGGAACAGGGGACTAATGAAAAACTGTTTTTT. The encoded protein is CASREQGTNEKLFF.

This clone was counted only a few times. The J gene is TRBJ2-7, the V gene TRBV7-2, with 11 bases matching TRBD1. CDR3 length: 15 amino acids. The trim removed 5 bases at V and 7 bases at J, leaving 10 bases unmatched. Germline CDR1 is SGHTA and CDR2 is FQGNSA. The CDR3 DNA is TGTGCCAGCAGCACCCCGGGACAGGGGGGATGGGAGCAGTACTTC. This translates into CASSTPGQGGWEQYF.

V and J are TRBV4-3 and TRBJ2-7; possible D gene TRBD2, 7 bases. Germline V gene sequence: CDR1 LGHNA, CDR2 YSLEER. The V end lost 0 bases, the J end lost 2 bases, and 11 bases lay between the germline ends. The CDR3 has 15 residues. This CDR3 reads CASSQEGGRAYEQYF. In DNA, the CDR3 is TGCGCCAGCAGCCAAGAAGGGGGGAGGGCCTACGAGCAGTACTTC.

The chain uses TRBV20-1 and TRBJ2-3; D is possibly TRBD2 (6 bases). Germline loops: CDR1 DFQATT, CDR2 SNEGSKA (reference sequence). Trimming shortened V by 3 bases and J by 2 bases, and 18 bases separated the two germline ends. The CDR3 runs 16 residues. CDR3 sequence reads: CSASDVRTGATDTQYF. The CDR3 DNA follows: TGCAGTGCTAGTGATGTGAGGACGGGAGCCACAGATACGCAGTATTTT.

This chain links TRBV4-2 with TRBJ2-3; possibly TRBD2 for D (5 bases). The CDR3 covers 17 residues. Trimming took off 1 base at V and 6 bases at J, with 20 bases between the two ends. Germline V CDR1 and CDR2: LGHNA, YNFKEQ. In DNA form, the CDR3 reads TGTGCCAGCAGCCAAGTGTTACGGGAAGGGAGCAGGGATACGCAGTATTTT. This translates into CASSQVLREGSRDTQYF.

The chain has TRBV6-5 and TRBJ1-4; D remains unclear. The CDR3 runs 14 residues. In germline, CDR1 is MNHEY, CDR2 SVGAGI. Trimming cost V 2 bases and J 10 bases, with 14 bases left between them. This CDR3 reads CASSYRPKDSKLFF. CDR3 nucleotides: TGTGCCAGCAGTTACAGGCCGAAGGACTCAAAACTGTTTTTT.